The source of this T cell receptor (beta chain) is a study of shared clonotypes between healthy human individuals. Division of CD4+ cells produced a CD45RA+ naive subset and a CD45RA-negative memory subset. Repertoires were generated with immunoSEQ multiplex PCR, while TCRdb's copy carries only in-frame clones and drops some. The sample records roughly 300,000 clones, 70% to 75% being singletons. With 4 bases removed from V and 7 bases from J, the gap between germline ends came to 19 bases. There are 15 residues in the CDR3. Germline CDR1 is LNHDA and CDR2 is SQIVND (reference sequence). The specimen sequenced was memory CD4+ T cells sorted from blood. The sample's subset: CD45RA-negative fraction. The sequence came from a man aged 30 to 45 in good health. The V gene is TRBV19, the J gene TRBJ1-2, with D perhaps TRBD1 (5 bases). CDR3 sequence: CASSKHGGSTRGYTF. The CDR3 coding sequence is TGTGCCAGTAGTAAACACGGGGGTTCCACGCGTGGCTACACCTTC.